This T cell receptor (beta chain) emerged from a study of immune evolution from preneoplasia to lung adenocarcinoma. This CDR3 comprises 16 residues. CDR1 is GTSNPN, CDR2 SVGIG, per germline (reference sequence). J was trimmed by 2 bases and V by 3 bases; bases with no gene match: 10. Each case's diagnosis was confirmed by two pathologists on H&E. As regards this clone: Its antigen is not identified.

Profiling relied on immunoSEQ multiplex PCR, and the TCRdb table lists in-frame clones only, not all of them. The sample lists some 5,000 clones, 60% to 75% occurring once. Study conclusions and caveats: Compared with EGFR-mutant or double wild-type lesions, KRAS-mutant nodules were more clonal. Top clone frequencies peaked in normal lung, apparently declining through invasive adenocarcinoma. Later-stage lesions appeared to have more T cells, more diversity, less clonality.

J is TRBJ1-2 and V is TRBV30; 9 bases fit TRBD1. This clonotype was sampled from a person aged 60-79 years with lung adenocarcinoma. The sample consisted of FFPE lung adenocarcinoma in situ tissue. CDR3 DNA sequence: TGTGCCTGGAGACCGGGACAGGGAGACCTCAACTATGGCTACACCTTC. It is translated as CAWRPGQGDLNYGYTF.